Listed here are 9 T cell receptor beta chains from one sample, sequenced in a study of blood T cell repertoires in COVID-19. Produced via immunoSEQ multiplex PCR; TCRdb's table is partial and in-frame only. The sample lists 160,000 or so clones, 87% occurring once. The specimen sequenced was peripheral blood. The source is a woman aged 45-59 years with acute or convalescent COVID-19.

The chain couples TRBV5-1 to TRBJ1-2, with D perhaps matching TRBD1 (6 bases). CDR1 is SGHRS and CDR2 is YFSETQ in the germline V gene. Trimming stripped 2 bases from V and 3 bases from J, with 17 bases between. This CDR3 comprises 16 residues. The chain's CDR3 is CASSLQGREGYYGYTF. In DNA, the CDR3 is TGCGCCAGCAGCTTACAGGGACGGGAGGGGTACTATGGCTACACCTTC.

The chain is built from TRBV3-1 (or the pseudogene TRBV3-2) and TRBJ2-6; D not resolved. The CDR3 extends over 17 amino acids. V was trimmed by 1 base and J by 2 bases, leaving 12 bases between them. Per the germline V gene, CDR1 is LGHDT and CDR2 is YNNKEL (reference sequence). DNA of the CDR3: TGTGCCAGCAGCCAAGTGCCTTCTGGAGCTGGGGCCAACGTCCTGACTTTC. It specifies CASSQVPSGAGANVLTF.

V gene TRBV7-2 combines with J gene TRBJ2-7; possibly TRBD1 for D (6 bases). Germline assignment: CDR1 SGHTA and CDR2 FQGNSA. V gave up 5 bases and J gave up 0 bases, with 14 bases separating them. This CDR3 is built from 15 residues. The CDR3 spells CASSGDRRSSYEQYF. Here the CDR3 DNA reads TGTGCCAGCAGCGGTGACAGGCGATCCTCCTACGAGCAGTACTTC.

Details on this clone: The same CDR3 can be traced to other DNA sequences in this sample. V and J are TRBV6-6 and TRBJ1-2, with a possible D match to TRBD1 (5 bases). The germline V and J ends were trimmed by 5 bases and 6 bases, with 13 bases remaining between them. From germline, CDR1 is MNHNY and CDR2 SVGAGI (reference sequence). CDR3 length equals 13 residues. The CDR3 is CASSDSRGDGYTF. The CDR3 DNA reads TGTGCCAGCAGTGACAGTAGAGGCGATGGCTACACCTTC.

This chain connects TRBV13 to TRBJ2-5, with 9 nucleotides matching TRBD2. Losses at the gene ends were 0 bases for V and 2 bases for J; bases not matched to a gene: 10. CDR1 is PRHDT, CDR2 FYEKMQ, per germline (reference sequence). The CDR3 is 18 amino acids. In nucleotides, the CDR3 is TGTGCCAGCAGCTTAGGGGGCCTAGCGGGGACTTCTCAAGAGACCCAGTACTTC. Protein product: CASSLGGLAGTSQETQYF. The full variable domain, completed using reference TRBV13 and TRBJ2-5, is AAGVIQSPRHLIKEKRETATLKCYPIPRHDTVYWYQQGPGQDPQFLISFYEKMQSDKGSIPDRFSAQQFSDYHSELNMSSLELGDSALYFCASSLGGLAGTSQETQYFGPGTRLLVL.

As regards this clone: At one end the junction does not follow the germline gene, possibly because of a read error. The chain employs TRBV18 and TRBJ1-2; D might be TRBD1 (6 bases). Germline assignment: CDR1 KGHSH and CDR2 LQKENI. The CDR3 is 13 amino acids. In DNA, the CDR3 is TGTGCCAGCTCACCACCGGACGGGACACTAGTCTGCTTC. Amino acids: CASSPPDGTLVCF. Supplemented by reference TRBV18 and TRBJ1-2, the full variable domain reads NAGVMQNPRHLVRRRGQEARLRCSPMKGHSHVYWYRQLPEEGLKFMVYLQKENIIDESGMPKERFSAEFPKEGPSILRIQQVVRGDSAAYFCASSPPDGTLVCFGSGTRLTVV.

This clone has just a few counts. The CDR3 DNA reads as TGTGCCAGCAGCCAACAGACAGGGGGCGTGTACAATGAGCAGTTCTTC. Translated: CASSQQTGGVYNEQFF. This sequence joins TRBV4-2 and TRBJ2-1, with TRBD1 matching 10 bases. The CDR3 consists of 16 residues. V dropped 2 bases and J dropped 4; count of bases not matched to a gene: 5. The germline V gene has CDR1 LGHNA and CDR2 YNFKEQ.

The chain carries TRBV30 and TRBJ2-3, with a possible D match to TRBD2 (5 bases). The CDR3 is 15 residues long. CDR1 is GTSNPN, CDR2 SVGIG, per germline (reference sequence). Trimming took off 1 base at V and 2 bases at J, with 13 bases between the two ends. The CDR3 coding sequence is TGTGCCTGGAGTGCCCGGTGGGAGATCACAGATACGCAGTATTTT. This encodes CAWSARWEITDTQYF.

This clone was counted between two and nine times. The rearrangement links TRBV5-4 to TRBJ1-2; maybe TRBD1 (5 bases). CDR3 size: 13 residues. CDR1 is SGHNT, CDR2 YYREEE, per germline (reference sequence). The V end was cut by 0 bases, the J end by 3 bases, with 6 bases between. CDR3 sequence reads: CASSLGRDYGYTF. Written as DNA, the CDR3 is TGTGCCAGCAGCTTGGGCAGGGACTATGGCTACACCTTC. Full variable domain (rest looked up from reference TRBV5-4 and TRBJ1-2): ETGVTQSPTHLIKTRGQQVTLRCSSQSGHNTVSWYQQALGQGPQFIFQYYREEENGRGNFPPRFSGLQFPNYSSELNVNALELDDSALYLCASSLGRDYGYTFGSGTRLTVV.